A selection of T cell receptor beta chains follows, all from one sample in a study of CD8 T cells in Susac syndrome. TCRdb fed the immunoSEQ multiplex PCR reads into MiXCR, producing one record per CDR3 protein. This table has about 200,000 distinct CDR3 sequences, 90% to 95% appearing once. Specimen: CD4+ T cells from PBMCs. The source is a human donor with multiple sclerosis. Both conserved end residues are part of each CDR3.

v_call cdr3_aa
TRBV12-5 CASGLVRGGSRAGNQPQHF
TRBV29-1 CSVGQTNTGELFF
TRBV24-1 CTTREEAFF
TRBV9 CASSPRREVPYGYTF
TRBV6-6 CASGPSHNEQFF
TRBV6-6 CASSSPQGRTEAFF
TRBV4-1 CASSQGAQGIYEKLFF
TRBV29-1 CSVRTGGVGGGELFF
TRBV6-2/TRBV6-3 CGTGVRETQYF
TRBV20-1 CSASRDSSTDTQYF
TRBV9 CASSALLANYGYTF
TRBV7-8 CASSSNLVQVRQFF
TRBV29-1 CSVATTGLGYGYTF
TRBV28 CASGYRGRGYTF
TRBV18 CASSPPQVPYEQYF
TRBV6-1 CASSAHPGLAGGTGNEQYF
TRBV12-3/TRBV12-4 CASRTDLSETQYF
TRBV19 CASKVIRKGLNTEAFF
TRBV20-1 CSAFSGTGPYEQYF
TRBV30 CAWSVLGGWNTEAFF
TRBV5-1 CASSKTVEETQYF
TRBV5-1 CASSLRDRFTDTQYF
TRBV6-2/TRBV6-3 CASSYGGVSYEQYF
TRBV9 CASSRRSGGDTDTQYF
TRBV9 CASSPGTVEEKLFF
TRBV14 CASSLGRQGVGYTF
TRBV20-1 CSATLRLAKNIQYF
TRBV12-3/TRBV12-4 CASSLSGDHYEQYF
TRBV30 CAWGPGSNQPQHF
TRBV5-1 CASMAGYEYNEQFF
TRBV9 CASSSGTGPYGETQYF
TRBV29-1 CSARRGVGTDTQYF
TRBV21-1 CASRTPGDNEQFF
TRBV12-5 CASGPGTASSPLHF
TRBV14 CASSLYSTRMTFEAFF
TRBV6-2/TRBV6-3 CASSWQLSNQPQHF
TRBV19 CASSSLSNYGYTF
TRBV25-1 CASSELTSIETQYF
TRBV4-1 CASSQDGRSTDTQYF
TRBV2 CASSREGEDTEAFF
TRBV2 CASSDTGNQPQHF
TRBV24-1 CATSDPNAGGGELFF
TRBV20-1 CSASNVAGVYNEQFF
TRBV7-8 CASSFAGAETQYF
TRBV12-3/TRBV12-4 CASLPDDSKNIQYF
TRBV7-8 CASSSSRLRGAEAFF
TRBV20-1 CSARDFGSSYEQYF
TRBV29-1 CSVEGGRLSVISDTQYF
TRBV5-1 CASSRQEAIDRAFF
TRBV5-6 CASSLPGLVNEQFF
TRBV12-3/TRBV12-4 CASSSHKSRSYGYTF
TRBV29-1 CSVDRGQQETQYF
TRBV30 CAWGVKANYGYTF
TRBV12-3/TRBV12-4 CASRRVATDTQYF